This T cell receptor (beta chain) derives from a study of neoadjuvant nivolumab and ipilimumab in lung cancer. General observations from the study: TCR clonality did not significantly correlate with pathologic tumor regression.

Data came from immunoSEQ multiplex PCR; TCRdb stores just in-frame clones and leaves some out. The sample shows around 10,000 clones, 81% of them seen only once. The CDR3 sequence is 14 residues long. Germline V lookup: CDR1 MNHEY, CDR2 SMNVEV (reference sequence). Trimming pared 3 bases from V and 2 bases from J, leaving 9 bases between. As for this clone: Antigen specificity is unknown.

The clonotype comes from an adult with non-small cell lung cancer. Sequenced here: peripheral blood, sampled before neoadjuvant nivolumab, alone or with ipilimumab. The chain combines TRBV27 with TRBJ2-3; maybe TRBD1 (5 bases). CDR3 protein: CASSFRQSTDTQYF. The CDR3 bases are TGTGCCAGCAGTTTCAGACAGTCCACAGATACGCAGTATTTT.